The 9 T cell receptor beta chains given below trace back to one sample, sequenced in a study of cytomegalovirus exposure and HLA in healthy donors. PCR involved 60 Vbeta and 13 Jbeta primers. The protocol was immunoSEQ multiplex PCR, while the TCRdb copy is restricted to in-frame clones and leaves out a portion. The table lists fewer than 150,000 clones, approximately 80% of them singletons, with roughly 4.2% in the top ten. The source material was PBMCs. The receptors were gathered from a man between 40 and 49 years old in good health and CMV-seropositive.

The rearrangement joins TRBV4-1 to TRBJ1-1; the D gene is possibly TRBD1 (5 bases). The V end lost 0 bases, the J end lost 5 bases, and 13 bases lay between the germline ends. From germline, CDR1 is MGHRA and CDR2 YSYEKL. The CDR3 spans 15 residues. CDR3 nucleotide sequence: TGCGCCAGCAGCCAAGACCCCTGGGGGGGGACTGAAGCTTTCTTT. This codes for CASSQDPWGGTEAFF.

This chain joins TRBV5-3 and TRBJ2-3; the D gene is possibly TRBD1 (5 bases). TRBV5-3 has ORF status, its function being uncertain. This CDR3 contains 18 residues. V lost 0 bases and J 2 bases, leaving 19 bases between the germline ends. The chain's CDR3 is CARSLGLSDRRLTDTQYF. The CDR3 DNA is TGTGCCAGAAGCTTGGGGTTGTCAGACAGAAGACTCACAGATACGCAGTATTTT.

V gene TRBV9 combines with J gene TRBJ2-1; D may be TRBD1 (5 bases). The CDR3 consists of 15 residues. Trimming took off 0 bases at V and 2 bases at J, with 9 bases between the two ends. CDR1 is SGDLS, CDR2 YYNGEE, per germline. CDR3 in amino acids: CASSVVDSTYNEQFF. CDR3 coding DNA: TGTGCCAGCAGCGTAGTCGACAGTACCTACAATGAGCAGTTCTTC.

This chain connects TRBV10-3 to TRBJ1-5; D is undetermined. This CDR3 has 14 residues. In germline, CDR1 is ENHRY, CDR2 SYGVKD. V lost 1 base to trimming and J lost 5 bases, with 9 bases between them. This chain's CDR3 is CAISEYSGDQPQHF. DNA of the CDR3: TGTGCCATCAGTGAGTATTCAGGTGATCAGCCCCAGCATTTT.

This clone was counted a single time. The CDR3 loop reads CASSWRTGYMQETQYF. In DNA, the CDR3 is TGCGCCAGCAGCTGGAGAACAGGGTATATGCAAGAGACCCAGTACTTC. The J gene is TRBJ2-5, the V gene TRBV5-1; possibly TRBD1 for D (6 bases). From germline, CDR1 is SGHRS and CDR2 YFSETQ. The CDR3 has 16 residues. V was cut by 3 bases and J by 2 bases, with 17 bases left in between.

The chain links TRBV27 to TRBJ2-3, with 7 bases lining up with TRBD2. Germline CDR1 reads MNHEY; CDR2 reads SMNVEV (reference sequence). The CDR3 spans 11 residues. V shed 7 bases and J 8 bases; nucleotides not matched to a gene: 3. This CDR3 reads CASTSGGTQYF. The CDR3 coding sequence is TGTGCCAGCACCTCGGGGGGTACGCAGTATTTT.

Concerning this clone: This specimen includes other DNA sequences encoding the same CDR3. This chain connects TRBV7-8 to TRBJ1-2, with 8 bases aligning to TRBD1. CDR1 and CDR2 (germline): SGHVS, FQNEAQ. With V trimmed by 5 bases and J by 3 bases, 5 bases remained unmatched. The CDR3 runs 14 residues. CDR3 in amino acids: CASSPTGVYYGYTF. DNA for the CDR3: TGTGCCAGCAGCCCGACAGGGGTCTACTATGGCTACACCTTC. Full variable domain (outside the CDR3, taken from reference TRBV7-8 and TRBJ1-2): GAGVSQSPRYKVAKRGQDVALRCDPISGHVSLFWYQQALGQGPEFLTYFQNEAQLDKSGLPSDRFFAERPEGSVSTLKIQRTQQEDSAVYLCASSPTGVYYGYTFGSGTRLTVV.

The chain has TRBV4-2 and TRBJ2-3; no firm D call. CDR1 and CDR2 from the germline V gene are LGHNA and YNFKEQ. The CDR3 covers 13 residues. V was shortened by 3 bases and J by 4 bases, with 8 bases between the two germline ends. This chain's CDR3 is CASSHYSSDTQYF. CDR3 coding DNA: TGTGCCAGCAGCCATTACAGCTCAGATACGCAGTATTTT.

This chain joins TRBV19 and TRBJ2-1, with TRBD1 identical over 9 bases. The CDR3 contains 15 residues. Trimming cost V 3 bases and J 5 bases; bases outside gene matches: 5. The V gene's germline CDR1 is LNHDA and CDR2 SQIVND (reference sequence). The CDR3 is CASSIGQGSHNEQFF. The CDR3 bases are TGTGCCAGTAGTATTGGACAGGGGAGCCACAATGAGCAGTTCTTC.